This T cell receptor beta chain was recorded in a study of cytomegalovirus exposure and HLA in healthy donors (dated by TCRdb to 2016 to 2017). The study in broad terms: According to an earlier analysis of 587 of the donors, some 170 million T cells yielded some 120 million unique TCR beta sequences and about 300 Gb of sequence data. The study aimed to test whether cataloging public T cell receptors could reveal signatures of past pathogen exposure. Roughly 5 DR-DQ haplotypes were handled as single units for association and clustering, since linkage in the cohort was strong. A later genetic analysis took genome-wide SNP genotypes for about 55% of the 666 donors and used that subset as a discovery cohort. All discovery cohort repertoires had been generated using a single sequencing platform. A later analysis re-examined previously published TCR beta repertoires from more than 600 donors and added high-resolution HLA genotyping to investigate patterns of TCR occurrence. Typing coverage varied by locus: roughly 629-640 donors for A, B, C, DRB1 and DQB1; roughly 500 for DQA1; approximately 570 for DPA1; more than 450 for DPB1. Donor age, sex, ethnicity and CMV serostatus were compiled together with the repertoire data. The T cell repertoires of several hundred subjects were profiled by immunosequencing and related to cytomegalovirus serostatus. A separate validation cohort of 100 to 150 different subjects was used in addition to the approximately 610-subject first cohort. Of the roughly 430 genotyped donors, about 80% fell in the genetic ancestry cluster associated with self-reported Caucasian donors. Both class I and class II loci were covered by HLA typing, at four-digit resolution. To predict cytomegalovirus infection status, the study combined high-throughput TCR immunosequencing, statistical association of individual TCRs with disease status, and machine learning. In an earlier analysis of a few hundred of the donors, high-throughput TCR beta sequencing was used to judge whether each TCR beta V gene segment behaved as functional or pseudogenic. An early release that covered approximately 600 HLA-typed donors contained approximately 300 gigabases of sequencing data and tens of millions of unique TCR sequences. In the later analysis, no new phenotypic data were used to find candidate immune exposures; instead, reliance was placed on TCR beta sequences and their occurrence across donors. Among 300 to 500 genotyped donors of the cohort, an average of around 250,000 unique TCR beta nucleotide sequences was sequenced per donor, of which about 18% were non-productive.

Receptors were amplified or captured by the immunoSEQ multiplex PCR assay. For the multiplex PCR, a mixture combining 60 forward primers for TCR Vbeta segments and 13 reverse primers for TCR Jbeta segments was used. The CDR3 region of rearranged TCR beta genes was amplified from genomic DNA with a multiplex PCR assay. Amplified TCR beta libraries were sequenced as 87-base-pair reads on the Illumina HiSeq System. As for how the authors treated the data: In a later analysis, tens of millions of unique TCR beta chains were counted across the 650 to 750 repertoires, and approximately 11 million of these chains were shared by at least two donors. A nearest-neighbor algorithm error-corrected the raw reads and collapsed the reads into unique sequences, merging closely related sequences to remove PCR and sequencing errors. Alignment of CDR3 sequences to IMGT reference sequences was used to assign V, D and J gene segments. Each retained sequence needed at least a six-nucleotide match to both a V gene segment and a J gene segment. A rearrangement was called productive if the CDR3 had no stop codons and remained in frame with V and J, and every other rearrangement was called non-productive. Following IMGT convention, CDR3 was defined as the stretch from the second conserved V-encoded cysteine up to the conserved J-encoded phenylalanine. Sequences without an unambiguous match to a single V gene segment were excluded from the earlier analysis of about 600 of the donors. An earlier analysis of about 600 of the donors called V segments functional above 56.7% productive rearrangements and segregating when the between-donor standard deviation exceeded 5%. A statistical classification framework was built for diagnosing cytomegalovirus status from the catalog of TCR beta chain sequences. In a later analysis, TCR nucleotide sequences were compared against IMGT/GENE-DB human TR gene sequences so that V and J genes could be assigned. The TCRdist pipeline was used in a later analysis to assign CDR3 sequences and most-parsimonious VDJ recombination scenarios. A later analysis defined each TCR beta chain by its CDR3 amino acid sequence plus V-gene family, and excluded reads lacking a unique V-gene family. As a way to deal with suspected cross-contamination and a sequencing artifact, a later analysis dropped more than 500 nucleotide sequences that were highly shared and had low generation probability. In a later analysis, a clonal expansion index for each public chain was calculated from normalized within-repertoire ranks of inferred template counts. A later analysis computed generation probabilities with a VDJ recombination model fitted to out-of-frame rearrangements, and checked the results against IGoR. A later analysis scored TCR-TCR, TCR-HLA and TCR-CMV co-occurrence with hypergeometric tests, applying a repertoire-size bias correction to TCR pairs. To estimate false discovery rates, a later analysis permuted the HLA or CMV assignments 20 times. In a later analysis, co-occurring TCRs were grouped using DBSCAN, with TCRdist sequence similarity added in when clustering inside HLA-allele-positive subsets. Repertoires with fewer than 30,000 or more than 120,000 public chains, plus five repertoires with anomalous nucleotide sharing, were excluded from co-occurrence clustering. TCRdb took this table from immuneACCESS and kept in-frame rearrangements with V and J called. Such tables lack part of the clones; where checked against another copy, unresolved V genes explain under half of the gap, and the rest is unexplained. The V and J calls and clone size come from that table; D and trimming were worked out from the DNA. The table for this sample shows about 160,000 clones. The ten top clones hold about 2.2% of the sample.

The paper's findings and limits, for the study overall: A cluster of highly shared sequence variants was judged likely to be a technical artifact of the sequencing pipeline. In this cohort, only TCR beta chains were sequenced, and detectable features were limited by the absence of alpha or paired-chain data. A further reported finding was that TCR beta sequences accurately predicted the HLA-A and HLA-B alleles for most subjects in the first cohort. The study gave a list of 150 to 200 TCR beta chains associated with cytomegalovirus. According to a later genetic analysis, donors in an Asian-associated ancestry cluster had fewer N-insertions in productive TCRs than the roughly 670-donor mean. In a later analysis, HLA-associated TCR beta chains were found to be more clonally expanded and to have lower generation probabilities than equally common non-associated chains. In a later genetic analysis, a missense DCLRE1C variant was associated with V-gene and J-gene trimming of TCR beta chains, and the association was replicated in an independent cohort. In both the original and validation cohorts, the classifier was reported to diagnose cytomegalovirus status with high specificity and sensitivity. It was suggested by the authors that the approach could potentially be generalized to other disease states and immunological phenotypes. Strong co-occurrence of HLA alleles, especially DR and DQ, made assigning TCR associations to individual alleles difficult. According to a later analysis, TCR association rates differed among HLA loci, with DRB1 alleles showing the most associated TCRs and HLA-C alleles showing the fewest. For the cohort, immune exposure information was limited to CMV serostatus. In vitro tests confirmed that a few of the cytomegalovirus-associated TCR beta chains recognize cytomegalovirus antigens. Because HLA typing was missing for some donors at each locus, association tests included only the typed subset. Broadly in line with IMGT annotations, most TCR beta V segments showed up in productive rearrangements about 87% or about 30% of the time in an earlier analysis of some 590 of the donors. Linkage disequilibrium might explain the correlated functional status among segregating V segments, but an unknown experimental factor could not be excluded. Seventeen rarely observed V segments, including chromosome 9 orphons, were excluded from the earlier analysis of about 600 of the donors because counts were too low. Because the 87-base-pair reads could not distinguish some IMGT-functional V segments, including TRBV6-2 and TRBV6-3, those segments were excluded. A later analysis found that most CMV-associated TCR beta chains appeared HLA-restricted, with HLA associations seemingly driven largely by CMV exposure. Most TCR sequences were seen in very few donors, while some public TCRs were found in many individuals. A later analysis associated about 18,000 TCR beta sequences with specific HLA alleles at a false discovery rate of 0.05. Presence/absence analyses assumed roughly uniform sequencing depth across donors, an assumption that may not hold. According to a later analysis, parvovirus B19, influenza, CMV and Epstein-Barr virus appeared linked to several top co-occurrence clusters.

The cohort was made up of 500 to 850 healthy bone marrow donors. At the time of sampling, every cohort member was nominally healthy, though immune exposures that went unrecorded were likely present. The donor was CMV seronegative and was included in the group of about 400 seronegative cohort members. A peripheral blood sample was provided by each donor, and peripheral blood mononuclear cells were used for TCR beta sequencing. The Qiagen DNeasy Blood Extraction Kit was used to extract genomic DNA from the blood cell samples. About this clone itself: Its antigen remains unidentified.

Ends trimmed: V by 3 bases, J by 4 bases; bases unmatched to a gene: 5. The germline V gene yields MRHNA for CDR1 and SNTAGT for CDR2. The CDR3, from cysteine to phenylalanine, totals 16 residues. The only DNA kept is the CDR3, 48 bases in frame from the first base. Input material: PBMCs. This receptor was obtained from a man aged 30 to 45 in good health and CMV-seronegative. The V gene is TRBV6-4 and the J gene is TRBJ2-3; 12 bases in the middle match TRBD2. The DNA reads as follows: TGTGCCAGCAGTGAATCTGGGACTAGCGGGTCAGATACGCAGTATTTT. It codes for CASSESGTSGSDTQYF.